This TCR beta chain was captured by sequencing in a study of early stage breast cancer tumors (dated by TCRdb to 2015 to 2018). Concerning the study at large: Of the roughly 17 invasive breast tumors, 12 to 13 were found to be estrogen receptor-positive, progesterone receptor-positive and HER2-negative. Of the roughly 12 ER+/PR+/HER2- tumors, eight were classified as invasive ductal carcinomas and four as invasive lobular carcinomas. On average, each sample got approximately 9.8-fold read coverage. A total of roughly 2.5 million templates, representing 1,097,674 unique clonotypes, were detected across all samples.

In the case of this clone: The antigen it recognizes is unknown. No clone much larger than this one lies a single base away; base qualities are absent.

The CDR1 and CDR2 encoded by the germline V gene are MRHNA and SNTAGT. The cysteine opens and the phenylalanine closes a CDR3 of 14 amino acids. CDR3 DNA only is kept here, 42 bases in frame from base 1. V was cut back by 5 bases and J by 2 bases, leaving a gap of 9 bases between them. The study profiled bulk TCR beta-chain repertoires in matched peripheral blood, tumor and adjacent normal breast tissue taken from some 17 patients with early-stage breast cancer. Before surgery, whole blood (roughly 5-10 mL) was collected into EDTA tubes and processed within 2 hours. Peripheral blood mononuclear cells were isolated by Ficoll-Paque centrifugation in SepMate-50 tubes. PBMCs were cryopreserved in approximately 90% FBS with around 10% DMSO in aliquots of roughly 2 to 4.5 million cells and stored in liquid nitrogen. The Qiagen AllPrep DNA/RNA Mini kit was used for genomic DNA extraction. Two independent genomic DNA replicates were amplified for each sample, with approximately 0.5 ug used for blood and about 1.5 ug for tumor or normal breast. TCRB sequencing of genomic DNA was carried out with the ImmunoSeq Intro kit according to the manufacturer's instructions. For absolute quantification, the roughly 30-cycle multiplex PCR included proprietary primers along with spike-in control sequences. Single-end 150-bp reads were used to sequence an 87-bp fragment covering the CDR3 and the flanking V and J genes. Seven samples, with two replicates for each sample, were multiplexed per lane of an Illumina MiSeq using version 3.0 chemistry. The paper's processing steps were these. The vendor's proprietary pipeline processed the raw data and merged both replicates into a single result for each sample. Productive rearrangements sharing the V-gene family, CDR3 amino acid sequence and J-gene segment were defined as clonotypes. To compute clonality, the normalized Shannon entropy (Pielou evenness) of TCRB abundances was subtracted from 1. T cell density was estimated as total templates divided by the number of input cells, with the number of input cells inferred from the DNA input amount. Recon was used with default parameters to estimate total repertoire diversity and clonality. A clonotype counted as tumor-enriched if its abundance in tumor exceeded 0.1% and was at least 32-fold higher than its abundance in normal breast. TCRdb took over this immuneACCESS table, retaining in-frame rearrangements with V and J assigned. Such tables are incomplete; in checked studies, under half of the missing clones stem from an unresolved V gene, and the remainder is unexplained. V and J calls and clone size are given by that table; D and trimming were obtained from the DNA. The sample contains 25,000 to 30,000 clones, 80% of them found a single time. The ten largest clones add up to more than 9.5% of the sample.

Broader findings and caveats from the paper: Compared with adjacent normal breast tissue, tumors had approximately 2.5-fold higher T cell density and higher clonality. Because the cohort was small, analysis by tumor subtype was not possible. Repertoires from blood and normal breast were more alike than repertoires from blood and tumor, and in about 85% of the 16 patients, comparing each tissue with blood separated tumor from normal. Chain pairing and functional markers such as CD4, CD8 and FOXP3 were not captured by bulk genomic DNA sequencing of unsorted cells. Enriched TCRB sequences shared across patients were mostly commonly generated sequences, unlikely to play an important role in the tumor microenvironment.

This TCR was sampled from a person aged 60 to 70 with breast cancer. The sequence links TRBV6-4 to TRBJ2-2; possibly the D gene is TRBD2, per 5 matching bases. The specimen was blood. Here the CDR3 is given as CASSRGLNTGELFF. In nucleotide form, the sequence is TGTGCCAGCAGTCGAGGGCTTAACACCGGGGAGCTGTTTTTT.